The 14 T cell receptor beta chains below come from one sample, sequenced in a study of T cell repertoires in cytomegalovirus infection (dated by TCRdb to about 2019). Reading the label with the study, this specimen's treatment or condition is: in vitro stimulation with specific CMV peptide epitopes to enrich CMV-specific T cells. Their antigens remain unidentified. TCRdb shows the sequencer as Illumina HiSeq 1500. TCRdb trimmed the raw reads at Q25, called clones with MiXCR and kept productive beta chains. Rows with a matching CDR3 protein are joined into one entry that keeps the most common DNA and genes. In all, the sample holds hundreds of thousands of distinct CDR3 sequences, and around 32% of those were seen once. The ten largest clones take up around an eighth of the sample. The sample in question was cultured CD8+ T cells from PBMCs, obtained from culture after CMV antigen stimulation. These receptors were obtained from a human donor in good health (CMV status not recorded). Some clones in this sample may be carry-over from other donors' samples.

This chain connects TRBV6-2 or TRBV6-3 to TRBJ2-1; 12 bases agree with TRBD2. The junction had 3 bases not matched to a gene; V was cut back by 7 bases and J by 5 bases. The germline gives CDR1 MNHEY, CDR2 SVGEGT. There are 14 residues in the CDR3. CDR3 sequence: CASTLAGGDNEQFF. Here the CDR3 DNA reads TGTGCCAGCACCCTAGCGGGGGGGGACAATGAGCAGTTCTTC.

CDR3 sequence (DNA): TGTGCCAGCAGCTACGAGACAGGGACCGACGAGCAGTACTTC. This gives the protein CASSYETGTDEQYF. The V call is TRBV7-4, the J call TRBJ2-7, with TRBD1 matching 7 bases. Per germline, CDR1 SGHVT and CDR2 SQSDAQ. The CDR3 sequence is 14 residues long. V dropped 4 bases and J dropped 5; count of bases not matched to a gene: 8.

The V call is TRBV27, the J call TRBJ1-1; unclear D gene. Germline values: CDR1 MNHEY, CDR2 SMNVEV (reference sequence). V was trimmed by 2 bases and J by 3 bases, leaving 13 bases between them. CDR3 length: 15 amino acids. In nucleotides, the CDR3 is TGTGCCAGCAGTTTAAATCCGGGATGGGACACTGAAGCTTTCTTT. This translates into CASSLNPGWDTEAFF.

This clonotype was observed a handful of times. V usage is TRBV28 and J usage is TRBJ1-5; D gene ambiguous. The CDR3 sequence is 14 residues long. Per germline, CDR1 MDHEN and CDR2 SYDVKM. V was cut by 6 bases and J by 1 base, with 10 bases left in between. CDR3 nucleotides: TGTGCCAGCAGGGAGGTTTACAGCAATCAGCCCCAGCATTTT. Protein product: CASREVYSNQPQHF.

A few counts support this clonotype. This chain's CDR3 is CASGRTNYNEQFF. In DNA, the CDR3 is TGTGCTAGTGGGAGGACAAACTACAATGAGCAGTTCTTC. This chain uses TRBV12-5 with TRBJ2-1; a possible D gene is TRBD1 (5 bases). V lost 6 bases and J lost 3, with 9 bases in between. The CDR3 is 13 residues long. The V gene's germline CDR1 is LGHNT and CDR2 FRNRAP.

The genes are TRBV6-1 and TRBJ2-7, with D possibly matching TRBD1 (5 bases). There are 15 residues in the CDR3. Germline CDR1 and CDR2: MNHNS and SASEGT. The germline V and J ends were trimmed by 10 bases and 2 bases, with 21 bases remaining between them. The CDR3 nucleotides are TGTGCCACCCGGGTCCCGGTGGGGCCAACCTACGAGCAGTACTTC. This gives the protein CATRVPVGPTYEQYF.

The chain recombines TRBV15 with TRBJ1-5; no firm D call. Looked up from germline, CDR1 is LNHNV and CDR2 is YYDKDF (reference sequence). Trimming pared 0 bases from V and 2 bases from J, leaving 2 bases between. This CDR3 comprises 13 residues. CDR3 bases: TGTGCCACCAGCAGAGATCGCAATCAGCCCCAGCATTTT. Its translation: CATSRDRNQPQHF.

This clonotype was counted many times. In nucleotides, the CDR3 is TGTGCCAGCAGTACCGGGGCCAAGGGATTTGCAGAGACCCAGTACTTC. It is translated as CASSTGAKGFAETQYF. The V gene is TRBV6-5, the J gene TRBJ2-5; D assignment may be TRBD1 or TRBD2 (5 bases each). V was shortened by 5 bases and J by 4 bases, with 20 bases between the two germline ends. The CDR3 covers 16 residues. CDR1 is MNHEY and CDR2 is SVGAGI in the germline V gene.

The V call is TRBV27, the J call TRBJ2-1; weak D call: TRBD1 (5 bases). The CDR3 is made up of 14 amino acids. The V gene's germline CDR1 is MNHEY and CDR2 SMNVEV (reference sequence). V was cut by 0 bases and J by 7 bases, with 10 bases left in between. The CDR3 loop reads CASSLSQGMNEQFF. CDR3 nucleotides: TGTGCCAGCAGTTTATCTCAGGGAATGAATGAGCAGTTCTTC.

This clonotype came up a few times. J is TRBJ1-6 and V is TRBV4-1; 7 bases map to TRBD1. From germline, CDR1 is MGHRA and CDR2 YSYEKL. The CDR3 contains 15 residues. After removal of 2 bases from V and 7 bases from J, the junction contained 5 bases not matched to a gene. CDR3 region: CASSQTDRENSPLHF. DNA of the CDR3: TGCGCCAGCAGCCAAACTGACAGGGAGAATTCACCCCTCCACTTT.

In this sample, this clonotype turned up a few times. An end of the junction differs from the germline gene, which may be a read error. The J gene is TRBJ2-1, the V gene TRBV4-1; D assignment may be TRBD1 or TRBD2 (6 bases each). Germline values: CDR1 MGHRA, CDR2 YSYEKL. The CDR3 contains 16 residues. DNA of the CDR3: TGTGCCAGCAGCCACAAGGAGGGGGAGGTCTACAATGAGCAGTTCTTC. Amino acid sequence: CASSHKEGEVYNEQFF.

The CDR3 is CASSQRQGLSSYNEQFF. CDR3 nucleotides: TGCGCCAGCAGCCAAAGGCAGGGCCTGAGCTCCTACAATGAGCAGTTCTTC. The rearrangement links TRBV4-1 to TRBJ2-1, with D perhaps matching TRBD1 (5 bases). Trimming stripped 2 bases from V and 0 bases from J, with 14 bases between. The CDR3 loop spans 17 amino acids. Germline-derived CDR1 and CDR2 are MGHRA and YSYEKL.

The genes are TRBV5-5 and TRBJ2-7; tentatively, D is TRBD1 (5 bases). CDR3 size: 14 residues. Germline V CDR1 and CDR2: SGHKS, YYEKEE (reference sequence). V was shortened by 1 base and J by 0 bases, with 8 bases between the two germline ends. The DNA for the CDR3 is TGTGCCAGCAGCTTGAAGGGGATCTCCTACGAGCAGTACGTC. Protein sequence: CASSLKGISYEQYV.

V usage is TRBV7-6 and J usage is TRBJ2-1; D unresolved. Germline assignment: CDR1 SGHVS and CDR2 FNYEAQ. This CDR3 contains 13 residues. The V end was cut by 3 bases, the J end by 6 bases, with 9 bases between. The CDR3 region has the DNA TGTGCCAGCAGCTTCCTCAATTTCAATGAGCAGTTCTTC. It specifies CASSFLNFNEQFF. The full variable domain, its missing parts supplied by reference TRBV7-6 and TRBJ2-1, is GAGVSQSPRYKVTKRGQDVALRCDPISGHVSLYWYRQALGQGPEFLTYFNYEAQQDKSGLPNDRFSAERPEGSISTLTIQRTEQRDSAMYRCASSFLNFNEQFFGPGTRLTVL.